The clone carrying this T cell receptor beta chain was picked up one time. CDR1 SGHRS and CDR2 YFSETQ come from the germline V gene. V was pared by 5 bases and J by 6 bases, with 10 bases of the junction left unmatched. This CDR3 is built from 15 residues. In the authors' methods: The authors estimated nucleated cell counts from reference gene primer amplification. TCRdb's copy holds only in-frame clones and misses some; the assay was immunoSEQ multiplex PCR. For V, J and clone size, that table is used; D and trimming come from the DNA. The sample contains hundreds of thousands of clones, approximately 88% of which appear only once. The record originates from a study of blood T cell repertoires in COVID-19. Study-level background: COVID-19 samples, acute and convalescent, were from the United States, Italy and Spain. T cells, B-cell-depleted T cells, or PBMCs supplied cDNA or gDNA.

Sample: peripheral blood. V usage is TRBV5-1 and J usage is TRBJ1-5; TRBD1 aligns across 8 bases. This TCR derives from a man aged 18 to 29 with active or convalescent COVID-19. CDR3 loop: CASSKDRALGQPQHF. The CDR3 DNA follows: TGCGCCAGCAGTAAGGACAGGGCTTTAGGTCAGCCCCAGCATTTT.